This entry lists 21 T cell receptor beta chains sequenced from one sample in a study of radiation and T cells in renal cell carcinoma. Described time point: blood 4 weeks post-SBRT, at nephrectomy. Treatment reported: 15 Gy SBRT to primary tumor, nephrectomy 4 weeks later. The assay was immunoSEQ multiplex PCR, and TCRdb's table has in-frame clones only and misses some. The sample has roughly 160,000 clones; approximately 90% are singletons. Sequences were derived from blood, sampled from a patient whose treatment included radiotherapy and nephrectomy. The receptor source for this set is a woman aged 50 to 60 with renal cell carcinoma.

For the CDR3, the DNA is TGCGCCAGCAGCTTGGAGGGCAGGCTCTACGAGCAGTACTTC. Translating gives CASSLEGRLYEQYF. This chain joins TRBV5-1 and TRBJ2-7; the D is unclear. The CDR3 totals 14 residues. CDR1 and CDR2 (germline): SGHRS, YFSETQ. Trimming stripped 0 bases from V and 3 bases from J, with 10 bases between.

Notes on this clone: One junction end does not reproduce the germline sequence, and a read error may be involved. The J gene is TRBJ2-2, the V gene TRBV7-7; D is perhaps TRBD1 or TRBD2 (5 bases each). Germline CDR1 SSHAT, CDR2 FNYEAQ (reference sequence). The CDR3 consists of 16 residues. Written as DNA, the CDR3 is TGTGCTAGCAGCTCATCCGGGACGGTGAACACCGGGGAGCTGTTTTTT. The encoded protein is CASSSSGTVNTGELFF. The variable domain in full, with the rest retrieved from reference TRBV7-7 and TRBJ2-2, is GAGVSQSPRYKVTKRGQDVTLRCDPISSHATLYWYQQALGQGPEFLTYFNYEAQPDKSGLPSDRFSAERPEGSISTLTIQRTEQRDSAMYRCASSSSGTVNTGELFFGEGSRLTVL.

Turning to this clone: The junction departs from germline at one end; a sequencing error may be responsible. The chain links TRBV6-6 to TRBJ2-7; 7 positions agree with TRBD1. CDR3 length: 13 residues. Germline CDR1 is MNHNY and CDR2 is SVGAGI (reference sequence). CDR3 region: CASSFTFLTGSSF. In DNA, the CDR3 is TGTGCCAGCAGTTTCACCTTCCTGACAGGGTCGTCTTTC.

The gene calls are TRBV2 and TRBJ1-6; D remains ambiguous. The CDR3 spans 12 residues. V lost 8 bases, J lost 7 bases, and 9 bases lay in between. Germline CDR1 and CDR2: SNHLY and FYNNEI. The CDR3: CASDIPNSPLHF. The CDR3 DNA follows: TGTGCCAGCGATATCCCGAATTCACCCCTCCACTTT.

The chain employs TRBV30 and TRBJ1-3; no reliable D call. The CDR3 is 11 residues long. V was cut by 5 bases and J by 4 bases, with 6 bases left in between. CDR1 GTSNPN and CDR2 SVGIG come from the germline V gene (reference sequence). The chain's CDR3 is CAWFIGNTIYF. CDR3 nucleotide sequence: TGTGCCTGGTTTATCGGAAACACCATATATTTT.

V gene TRBV6-5 combines with J gene TRBJ2-3; D is perhaps TRBD1 or TRBD2 (5 bases each). CDR1 is MNHEY, CDR2 SVGAGI, per germline. V was shortened by 2 bases and J by 1 base, with 10 bases between the two germline ends. The CDR3 consists of 15 residues. The CDR3 sequence is CASSYAGGGTDTQYF. DNA for the CDR3: TGTGCCAGCAGTTACGCTGGGGGAGGCACAGATACGCAGTATTTT.

The chain is built from TRBV7-8 and TRBJ2-7, with D possibly being TRBD1 or TRBD2 (6 bases each). CDR1 and CDR2 from the germline V gene are SGHVS and FQNEAQ. This CDR3 contains 15 residues. V was cut by 5 bases and J by 4 bases, with 18 bases left in between. CDR3 sequence reads: CASSLGGSRRYEQYF. Here the CDR3 DNA reads TGTGCCAGCAGCCTGGGGGGCTCGCGACGTTACGAGCAGTACTTC.

This clone has a single count. The chain joins TRBV30 to TRBJ2-1; a weak D match, TRBD2 (6 bases). The CDR3 spans 16 residues. Germline values: CDR1 GTSNPN, CDR2 SVGIG (reference sequence). The germline V and J ends were trimmed by 3 bases and 7 bases, with 22 bases remaining between them. CDR3 in DNA: TGTGCCTGGAGCGCCATGGGACTGACGTCTTGGAATGAGCAGTTCTTC. It yields the protein CAWSAMGLTSWNEQFF.

The chain employs TRBV13 and TRBJ1-2; D remains ambiguous. V dropped 3 bases and J dropped 10 bases, with 18 bases sitting between them. Germline-derived CDR1 and CDR2 are PRHDT and FYEKMQ (reference sequence). The CDR3 is 14 amino acids. The CDR3 sequence is CASSFNGPGEIYTF. The CDR3 DNA is TGTGCCAGCAGCTTCAACGGGCCTGGTGAAATCTACACCTTC.

The chain employs TRBV9 and TRBJ2-7, with 7 bases identical to TRBD1. Germline V lookup: CDR1 SGDLS, CDR2 YYNGEE. This CDR3 comprises 13 residues. With 2 bases clipped from V and 5 bases from J, the junction kept 4 bases outside the gene matches. CDR3: CASSVMGQNEQYF. CDR3 DNA sequence: TGTGCCAGCAGCGTCATGGGACAGAACGAGCAGTACTTC.

The V gene is TRBV5-1, the J gene TRBJ2-1; 8 nucleotides agree with TRBD2. Germline V gives CDR1 SGHRS, CDR2 YFSETQ. The CDR3 has 15 residues. The V segment lost 0 bases and the J segment 5 bases; nucleotides outside the gene matches: 4. CDR3 loop: CASSLVTSGNNEQFF. The CDR3 nucleotides are TGCGCCAGCAGCTTGGTAACTAGCGGAAACAATGAGCAGTTCTTC.

The chain employs TRBV9 and TRBJ2-3, with 9 bases identical to TRBD2. Unmatched junction bases numbered 2, after V lost 0 bases and J lost 0 bases. Germline V lookup: CDR1 SGDLS, CDR2 YYNGEE. This CDR3 region has 16 residues. Written as DNA, the CDR3 is TGTGCCAGCAGCGTAGTGAGCGGGGGGAGCACAGATACGCAGTATTTT. Translated, it gives CASSVVSGGSTDTQYF.

The chain joins TRBV4-3 to TRBJ2-2; D not resolved. The CDR3 is 17 amino acids. CDR1 LGHNA and CDR2 YSLEER come from the germline V gene. Trimming removed 0 bases at V and 0 bases at J, with 11 bases between. CDR3 loop: CASSQDLAVANTGELFF. CDR3 DNA sequence: TGCGCCAGCAGCCAAGATTTGGCAGTCGCGAACACCGGGGAGCTGTTTTTT.

The V call is TRBV21-1, the J call TRBJ2-7; the table gives TRBD2 as D, unverified against the DNA. TRBV21-1 is listed as a pseudogene. This CDR3 contains 17 residues. In nucleotides, the CDR3 is TGTGCCAGCAGCTCCAGACGAGCGGCCGTTTGTCCCTACGAGCAGTACTTC. Residues: CASSSRRAAVCPYEQYF.

The chain links TRBV6-5 to TRBJ2-5; D may be TRBD1 (5 bases). Germline V lookup: CDR1 MNHEY, CDR2 SVGAGI. V was trimmed by 10 bases and J by 4 bases, leaving 13 bases between them. CDR3 length: 12 residues. The CDR3 region is CATSTQGETQYF. The CDR3 nucleotides are TGTGCCACCTCGACCCAGGGAGAGACCCAGTACTTC.

With respect to this clone: The sample holds other DNA sequences that translate to the same CDR3. This rearrangement joins TRBV5-8 to TRBJ1-5, with D unclear. Germline V gene lookup returns CDR1 SGHTS and CDR2 YDEGEE. V was shortened by 4 bases and J by 7 bases, with 9 bases between the two germline ends. The CDR3 is 12 amino acids. CDR3 amino acids: CASSLRGQPQHF. For the CDR3, the DNA is TGTGCCAGCAGCCTAAGAGGGCAGCCCCAGCATTTT. The entire variable domain, with the rest obtained from reference TRBV5-8 and TRBJ1-5, is as follows: EAGVTQSPTHLIKTRGQQATLRCSPISGHTSVYWYQQALGLGLQFLLWYDEGEERNRGNFPPRFSGRQFPNYSSELNVNALELEDSALYLCASSLRGQPQHFGDGTRLSIL.

V and J are TRBV4-1 and TRBJ1-4; D unresolved. CDR1 is MGHRA, CDR2 YSYEKL, per germline. V gave up 4 bases and J gave up 0 bases, with 18 bases separating them. There are 18 residues in the CDR3. CDR3 loop: CASSLQEARGSTNEKLFF. The CDR3 coding sequence is TGCGCCAGCAGCCTCCAAGAGGCCCGAGGGTCAACTAATGAAAAACTGTTTTTT.

The chain combines TRBV7-9 with TRBJ2-3; possible D gene TRBD1, 6 bases. This CDR3 has 16 amino acids. Germline values: CDR1 SEHNR, CDR2 FQNEAQ (reference sequence). V gave up 4 bases and J gave up 0 bases, with 14 bases separating them. Here the CDR3 reads CASSSNPTGSTDTQYF. DNA for the CDR3: TGTGCCAGCAGCTCAAATCCTACAGGGAGCACAGATACGCAGTATTTT.

In its sample, this clone was seen once. The V and J genes are TRBV29-1 and TRBJ1-2; no firm D call. Looked up from germline, CDR1 is SQVTM and CDR2 is ANQGSEA. Trimming stripped 1 base from V and 5 bases from J, with 14 bases between. CDR3 length: 14 amino acids. In DNA, the CDR3 is TGCAGCGTTGAAGCCCCGGTGGGGAGTTATGGCTACACCTTC. Protein: CSVEAPVGSYGYTF.

The V call is TRBV19, the J call TRBJ2-1, with TRBD1 as a possible D gene (6 bases). The CDR3 runs to 15 residues. In germline, CDR1 is LNHDA, CDR2 SQIVND (reference sequence). The V and J ends lost 4 bases and 0 bases respectively, with 10 bases between them. The CDR3 is CASSNRASSYNEQFF. Here the CDR3 DNA reads TGTGCCAGTAGTAACAGGGCAAGCTCCTACAATGAGCAGTTCTTC.

The sample holds one count of this clone. This sequence joins TRBV27 and TRBJ2-5; 7 nucleotides agree with TRBD1. The length of the CDR3 is 16 residues. CDR1 MNHEY and CDR2 SMNVEV come from the germline V gene (reference sequence). V gave up 2 bases and J gave up 4 bases; unmatched junction bases: 10. The CDR3 DNA sequence: TGTGCCAGCAGTTTACTTGGGCAGGGGGTAGGAGAGACCCAGTACTTC. Translated: CASSLLGQGVGETQYF.